The next 14 T cell receptor beta chains were all read from a single sample in a study of CD8+CD57+ T cells in acquired aplastic anemia. Genomic DNA provided the template from which TCR beta VDJ and CDR3 profiles were obtained. TCRdb re-derived calls from the reads in MiXCR, one entry per CDR3 protein. The sample records 90,000 to 130,000 distinct CDR3 sequences, around half being singletons. Sequencing used sorted CD4+, CD8+, or CD8+CD57+ T cells (not recorded which) from PBMCs. The receptors come from a human donor in good health, serving as a control.

The V gene is TRBV25-1, the J gene TRBJ2-1, with TRBD1 matching 7 bases. Germline values: CDR1 MGHDK, CDR2 SYGVNS. J gave up 5 bases and V 4 bases, and 5 bases lay outside the gene matches. CDR3 length: 14 residues. CDR3 amino acids: CASSAFQGDNEQFF. The DNA of the CDR3 is TGTGCCAGCAGTGCTTTTCAGGGGGACAATGAGCAGTTCTTC.

The chain is built from TRBV9 and TRBJ1-3, with no clear D. The CDR3 sequence is 11 residues long. CDR1 SGDLS and CDR2 YYNGEE come from the germline V gene. Trimming took 7 bases from V and 0 from J, leaving 2 bases between them. The CDR3 sequence: CASGSGNTIYF. The CDR3 nucleotides are TGTGCCAGCGGCTCTGGAAACACCATATATTTT.

This clonotype turned up a few times. The chain is built from TRBV15 and TRBJ2-7; D is possibly TRBD2 (5 bases). V was clipped by 0 bases and J by 5 bases, with 8 bases between them. Looked up from germline, CDR1 is LNHNV and CDR2 is YYDKDF (reference sequence). This CDR3 contains 13 residues. Written as DNA, the CDR3 is TGTGCCACCAGCAGAGATGAGGGAAACGAGCAGTACTTC. Amino acids: CATSRDEGNEQYF.

This clonotype was seen repeatedly, ten times or more. The chain joins TRBV5-4 to TRBJ2-7; no firm D call. This CDR3 has 12 amino acids. Germline lookup yields CDR1 SGHNT and CDR2 YYREEE (reference sequence). V lost 1 base, J lost 7 bases, and 9 bases lay in between. The CDR3 nucleotides are TGTGCCAGCAGCTTGTTTGGCAGTGAGCAGTACTTC. This encodes CASSLFGSEQYF.

This clonotype was seen more than once but under ten times. The rearrangement uses TRBV2 and TRBJ2-7; D may be TRBD1 (6 bases). The germline CDR1 and CDR2 sequences are SNHLY and FYNNEI. V was shortened by 6 bases and J by 1 base, with 13 bases between the two germline ends. CDR3 length: 14 residues. CDR3 in amino acids: CASRGAETSYEQYF. The CDR3 coding sequence is TGTGCCAGCAGGGGGGCCGAGACATCCTACGAGCAGTACTTC.

This clonotype was seen at least ten times. The J gene is TRBJ2-5, the V gene TRBV5-6; possibly TRBD1 or TRBD2 for D (5 bases each). CDR1 and CDR2 from the germline V gene are SGHDT and YYEEEE. The CDR3 spans 13 residues. Trimming cost V 4 bases and J 0 bases, with 7 bases left between them. CDR3 amino acids: CASSGTDQETQYF. The DNA of the CDR3 is TGTGCCAGCAGCGGGACGGACCAAGAGACCCAGTACTTC.

Note on this clonotype: The CDR3 end shows no conserved phenylalanine or tryptophan, and so a read error is likely. The chain combines TRBV5-1 with TRBJ2-7, with unresolved D. The CDR3 spans 12 residues. Germline loops: CDR1 SGHRS, CDR2 YFSETQ. V lost 0 bases and J lost 2, with 3 bases in between. The CDR3 loop reads CASSLGAYEQYL. CDR3 nucleotide sequence: TGCGCCAGCAGCTTGGGGGCCTACGAGCAGTACCTC.

This chain uses TRBV5-4 with TRBJ2-2, with a possible D match to TRBD1 (6 bases). Germline V CDR1 and CDR2: SGHNT, YYREEE (reference sequence). This CDR3 is 14 amino acids long. The germline V and J ends were trimmed by 4 bases and 6 bases, with 13 bases remaining between them. In nucleotides, the CDR3 is TGTGCCAGCAGCCCTACAGGGTTGGCCGGGGAGCTGTTTTTT. Translating gives CASSPTGLAGELFF.

This clonotype was observed a single time. The rearrangement joins TRBV3-1 to TRBJ2-5; D remains ambiguous. Germline CDR1 is LGHDT and CDR2 is YNNKEL (reference sequence). The ends were cut back, 5 bases at V and 1 base at J, with 5 bases in the middle. The CDR3 extends over 12 amino acids. CDR3 sequence (DNA): TGTGCCAGCAGCAATAGCCAAGAGACCCAGTACTTC. Encoded protein: CASSNSQETQYF.

The chain recombines TRBV5-4 with TRBJ2-7; the match to TRBD1 covers 7 bases. The CDR3 runs to 15 residues. The germline gives CDR1 SGHNT, CDR2 YYREEE (reference sequence). J gave up 0 bases and V 1 base, and 4 bases lay outside the gene matches. CDR3 residues: CASSLSGTASYEQYF. Written as DNA, the CDR3 is TGTGCCAGCAGCTTGTCCGGGACAGCCTCCTACGAGCAGTACTTC.

The J gene is TRBJ2-7, the V gene TRBV10-1, with TRBD2 matching over 11 bases. From germline, CDR1 is WNHNN and CDR2 SYGVQD (reference sequence). The CDR3 is 14 residues long. V lost 6 bases, J lost 2 bases, and 3 bases stayed unmatched. The CDR3: CASSRLAGPYEQYF. CDR3 bases: TGCGCCAGCAGCCGACTAGCGGGACCCTACGAGCAGTACTTC.

This clonotype was detected ten times or more. The chain recombines TRBV20-1 with TRBJ2-7, with 9 positions matching TRBD1. CDR1 and CDR2 (germline): DFQATT, SNEGSKA (reference sequence). The CDR3 length is 12 residues. J lost 7 bases, V lost 6 bases, and 7 bases had no gene match. The CDR3: CSARQGEWEQYF. The CDR3 DNA reads as TGCAGTGCCCGACAGGGGGAGTGGGAGCAGTACTTC.

V gene TRBV20-1 combines with J gene TRBJ1-5; 7 bases are shared with TRBD1. Germline V lookup: CDR1 DFQATT, CDR2 SNEGSKA (reference sequence). This CDR3 region has 13 residues. V shed 5 bases and J 7 bases; nucleotides not matched to a gene: 8. CDR3 sequence (DNA): TGCAGTGCTGAAGACAGGGTTGGGCAGCCCCAGCATTTT. Encoded protein: CSAEDRVGQPQHF.

This clonotype turned up a few times. J is TRBJ1-3 and V is TRBV4-1; D not certain. Between the trimmed V and J ends, which lost 0 bases and 0 bases, there was a span of 12 bases. CDR1 and CDR2 (germline): MGHRA, YSYEKL. The CDR3 is made up of 17 amino acids. The CDR3 DNA reads as TGCGCCAGCAGCCAAGAAATCGAGTACCTCTCTGGAAACACCATATATTTT. Its protein is CASSQEIEYLSGNTIYF.